This entry features one T cell receptor (beta chain) sequence. Its antigen target is currently unknown. Base qualities are not provided; no much larger clone lies one nucleotide away. This entry belongs to a study of T cell repertoires in cytomegalovirus infection (dated 2019 in TCRdb). Broadly, across the study: Peptide stimulations targeted recently identified HLA-C-restricted CMV epitopes, whose presentation resists viral immunomodulation, together with well-studied HLA-B-restricted epitopes. Because public TCR beta signatures pointed to carriage of CMV infection together with the matching HLA type, the HLA type of each donor mattered for the analysis. What the study reported, not specific to this receptor: The ex vivo response was dominated by HLA-C-restricted CMV-specific TCR beta clonotypes, which also provided the single most frequent clonotype in two of eight donors. In both this cohort and an independent cohort of over 350 donors, the cumulative frequency of public TCR beta family members distinguished carriers of CMV infection plus the relevant HLA type.

From the germline V gene, CDR1 is LGHNA and CDR2 is YNFKEQ. The CDR3 holds 19 amino acids from the cysteine to the phenylalanine. The kept DNA is CDR3 alone, 57 bases in frame from the first base. Trimmed from V: 2 bases; trimmed from J: 3 bases; junction bases lacking a gene match: 13. What the treatment or condition label conveys for this sample: in vitro stimulation with specific CMV peptide epitopes to enrich CMV-specific T cells. The sequencer listed for this sample is Illumina HiSeq 1500. The raw public reads went through TCRdb reprocessing: fastp at Q25, MiXCR clone calling, in-frame beta chains kept. Here each entry gathers all rows of one CDR3 protein and keeps the most common genes and DNA. This sample has 650,000 to 900,000 distinct CDR3 sequences in its table, and 25% to 30% of those were observed once. The ten most abundant clones make up over 10% of the sample.

The chain links TRBV4-2 with TRBJ2-3, and TRBD2 matches 11 of the central bases. The sequence came from a human donor in good health (CMV status not recorded). Some clones in this sample may be carry-over from other donors' samples. The material sequenced was cultured CD8+ T cells from PBMCs, taken from culture after CMV antigen stimulation. The CDR3 amino acid sequence is: CASSQLLAGGEFGTDTQYF. The bases are TGTGCCAGCAGCCAACTCCTAGCGGGGGGCGAGTTCGGGACAGATACGCAGTATTTT.